A single sample is the source of the 14 T cell receptor beta chains below, sequenced in a study of T cells expressing NK-cell markers. From the 5' RACE reads, TCRdb lists one entry per CDR3 protein and no DNA. There are around 140,000 distinct CDR3 sequences in the sample, with 9% to 15% held by the top ten. The sequencing input was blood T cells: a sorted CD56 or NKG2C T cell subset, CD4+ or CD8+ T cells, or bulk PBMC T cells (not recorded which). Receptor source: a man between 18 and 35 years old in good health.

The chain has TRBV6-1 and TRBJ2-1; TCRdb outputs TRBD1, but without DNA this stays unchecked. The CDR3 sequence is 13 residues long. The germline gives CDR1 MNHNS, CDR2 SASEGT. CDR3 in amino acids: CASSWTEYNEQFF.

The rearrangement links TRBV29-1 to TRBJ2-1; TCRdb proposes TRBD2, but this gene call is untestable without DNA. There are 11 residues in the CDR3. The germline CDR1 and CDR2 sequences are SQVTM and ANQGSEA. The CDR3 is CSVGTSGRKFF.

The V and J genes are TRBV4-3 and TRBJ2-2; TCRdb designates TRBD2, a call that cannot be tested without DNA. CDR1 LGHNA and CDR2 YSLEER come from the germline V gene. The CDR3 is 14 amino acids. The CDR3 here is CASCQNGGGGELFF.

The V and J genes are TRBV5-6 and TRBJ2-2; with no DNA, the TCRdb D assignment of TRBD2 cannot be verified. The CDR3 runs to 16 residues. The germline CDR1 and CDR2 sequences are SGHDT and YYEEEE. The CDR3 protein is CASSLALAGRTGELFF.

This chain joins TRBV29-1 and TRBJ1-4. Germline assignment: CDR1 SQVTM and CDR2 ANQGSEA. The CDR3 loop spans 14 amino acids. This chain's CDR3 is CSVEDADFGEKLFF.

The rearrangement joins TRBV6-1 to TRBJ2-1; TCRdb gives TRBD2 as the D gene, but with no DNA this cannot be confirmed. CDR3 size: 15 residues. Germline-derived CDR1 and CDR2 are MNHNS and SASEGT. The CDR3 loop reads CASSAPSGGGNEQFF.

The chain couples TRBV15 to TRBJ1-3; TCRdb picks TRBD1, but there is no DNA to check that call. This CDR3 region has 17 residues. Germline V CDR1 and CDR2: LNHNV, YYDKDF (reference sequence). The CDR3 protein is CATSRAGTYTSGNTIYF.

The V and J genes are TRBV11-1 and TRBJ2-5; TCRdb's D gene call, TRBD1, goes unchecked for lack of DNA. Per germline, CDR1 SGHAT and CDR2 FQDESV (reference sequence). The CDR3 spans 18 residues. CDR3 loop: CASSSQPPTGETEETQYF. Combining the CDR3 with reference TRBV11-1 and TRBJ2-5 gives the whole variable domain EAEVAQSPRYKITEKSQAVAFWCDPISGHATLYWYRQILGQGPELLVQFQDESVVDDSQLPKDRFSAERLKGVDSTLKIQPAELGDSAMYLCASSSQPPTGETEETQYFGPGTRLLVL.

The chain carries TRBV19 and TRBJ2-1; TCRdb calls TRBD2, which cannot be checked without DNA. There are 16 residues in the CDR3. Germline V lookup: CDR1 LNHDA, CDR2 SQIVND (reference sequence). The chain's CDR3 is CASSQTSGGIYNEQFF.

The V gene is TRBV11-3, the J gene TRBJ2-1; TCRdb's assignment of TRBD2 cannot be checked, as there is no DNA. Germline V gene sequence: CDR1 SGHNT, CDR2 YENEEA. The CDR3 has 17 residues. The CDR3 sequence: CASSPSLGLAAYNEQFF.

V gene TRBV29-1 combines with J gene TRBJ2-3. Germline loops: CDR1 SQVTM, CDR2 ANQGSEA. This CDR3 is 12 amino acids long. The chain's CDR3 is CSSMDGLDTQYF.

The rearrangement uses TRBV9 and TRBJ1-3. Germline V gives CDR1 SGDLS, CDR2 YYNGEE. This CDR3 has 14 residues. The chain's CDR3 is CASTDPVGGNTIYF. Full variable domain (outside the CDR3, taken from reference TRBV9 and TRBJ1-3): DSGVTQTPKHLITATGQRVTLRCSPRSGDLSVYWYQQSLDQGLQFLIQYYNGEERAKGNILERFSAQQFPDLHSELNLSSLELGDSALYFCASTDPVGGNTIYFGEGSWLTVV.

The chain joins TRBV7-8 to TRBJ1-2; lacking DNA, the TRBD1 call made by TCRdb goes unchecked. Germline V gene lookup returns CDR1 SGHVS and CDR2 FQNEAQ. The CDR3 loop spans 15 amino acids. The CDR3 spells CASEPGQGASYGYTF.

The chain carries TRBV7-8 and TRBJ2-2. The CDR3 extends over 16 amino acids. Germline-derived CDR1 and CDR2 are SGHVS and FQNEAQ. The CDR3 loop is CASSSHGTQNTGELFF.